These T cell receptor beta chains were read from a single sample in a study of shared clonotypes between healthy human individuals. This table comes from immunoSEQ multiplex PCR, and its TCRdb copy is limited to in-frame clones, with some not included. Among roughly 76,000 clones listed, 62% were seen once. Source material: memory CD8+ T cells sorted from blood. The receptors come from a man aged 30 to 39 in good health. CDR3s include the opening cysteine and the closing phenylalanine or tryptophan. D genes are given only for firm matches. Where a row states a size, it is once, few, many or the class of an expanded clone; other rows omit it.

d_gene: .; j_gene: TRBJ2-3; v_gene: TRBV5-1; len: 18; abundance: .; CDR3nt: TGCGCCAGCAGCTTGGAGGGGCTAGCGGCCAACAGGGCAGATACGCAGTATTTT; CDR3aa: CASSLEGLAANRADTQYF
d_gene: .; j_gene: TRBJ2-7; v_gene: TRBV13; len: 14; abundance: .; CDR3nt: TGTGCCAGCAGCTTAGGAGGGGAAGTATACGAGCAGTACTTC; CDR3aa: CASSLGGEVYEQYF
d_gene: TRBD2; j_gene: TRBJ2-1; v_gene: TRBV5-1; len: 15; abundance: .; CDR3nt: TGCGCCAGCAGCCAGAGCGGGAGCCTGGACAATGAGCAGTTCTTC; CDR3aa: CASSQSGSLDNEQFF
d_gene: .; j_gene: TRBJ2-1; v_gene: TRBV6-5; len: 13; abundance: few; CDR3nt: TGTGCCAGCCTGGATGAAGACTACAATGAGCAGTTCTTC; CDR3aa: CASLDEDYNEQFF
d_gene: TRBD1; j_gene: TRBJ2-7; v_gene: TRBV5-1; len: 17; abundance: .; CDR3nt: TGCGCCAGCAGCCTGGGCAGACAGGGCTTCGGCTCCTACGAGCAGTACTTC; CDR3aa: CASSLGRQGFGSYEQYF
d_gene: .; j_gene: TRBJ2-5; v_gene: TRBV14; len: 14; abundance: .; CDR3nt: TGTGCCAGCAGCCTCCGGAGCGGATGGGAGACCCAGTACTTC; CDR3aa: CASSLRSGWETQYF
d_gene: .; j_gene: TRBJ2-5; v_gene: TRBV11-2; len: 15; abundance: .; CDR3nt: TGTGCCAGCAGCTTGGGAGGGGGCGTATCGGAGACCCAGTACTTC; CDR3aa: CASSLGGGVSETQYF
d_gene: TRBD2; j_gene: TRBJ2-7; v_gene: TRBV4-3; len: 16; abundance: .; CDR3nt: TGCGCCAGCAGCCAAGACTCGACTAGCGGGAGTTACGAGCAGTACTTC; CDR3aa: CASSQDSTSGSYEQYF
d_gene: .; j_gene: TRBJ2-7; v_gene: TRBV14; len: 14; abundance: .; CDR3nt: TGTGCCAGCAGCCCACAGGGTTTCAGCTACGAGCAGTACTTC; CDR3aa: CASSPQGFSYEQYF
d_gene: .; j_gene: TRBJ2-2; v_gene: TRBV18; len: 17; abundance: .; CDR3nt: TGTGCCAGCTCACCACTTCCGGGACCGACGAACACCGGGGAGCTGTTTTTT; CDR3aa: CASSPLPGPTNTGELFF
d_gene: .; j_gene: TRBJ2-7; v_gene: TRBV28; len: 13; abundance: .; CDR3nt: TGTGCCAGCAGTTTAACCAGGCTCTACGAGCAGTACTTC; CDR3aa: CASSLTRLYEQYF
d_gene: .; j_gene: TRBJ1-1; v_gene: TRBV28; len: 14; abundance: .; CDR3nt: TGTGCCAGCAGAACCCCCGGGACAATCGCTGAAGCTTTCTTT; CDR3aa: CASRTPGTIAEAFF
d_gene: .; j_gene: TRBJ1-1; v_gene: TRBV10-3; len: 13; abundance: .; CDR3nt: TGTGCCACCGGGGGTAGCGGGGGCACTGAAGCTTTCTTT; CDR3aa: CATGGSGGTEAFF
d_gene: TRBD1; j_gene: TRBJ1-5; v_gene: TRBV7-9; len: 16; abundance: .; CDR3nt: TGTGCCAGCAGCCCATGGACAGGGGATAGCAATCAGCCCCAGCATTTT; CDR3aa: CASSPWTGDSNQPQHF
d_gene: .; j_gene: TRBJ1-1; v_gene: TRBV19; len: 12; abundance: few; CDR3nt: TGTGCCAGTGGACCTACAGGGACTGAAGCTTTCTTT; CDR3aa: CASGPTGTEAFF
d_gene: .; j_gene: TRBJ2-1; v_gene: TRBV5-4; len: 14; abundance: .; CDR3nt: TGTGCCAGCAGCCCCCAAGGACCCAACAATGAGCAGTTCTTC; CDR3aa: CASSPQGPNNEQFF
d_gene: TRBD1; j_gene: TRBJ2-3; v_gene: TRBV7-9; len: 13; abundance: .; CDR3nt: TGTGCCAGCAGCAACTCAGGGGGCTCGGGCCCGTATTTT; CDR3aa: CASSNSGGSGPYF
d_gene: .; j_gene: TRBJ2-7; v_gene: TRBV28; len: 14; abundance: .; CDR3nt: TGTGCCAGCACCCCGGGGGCTCTCCGAGACGAGCAGTACTTC; CDR3aa: CASTPGALRDEQYF
d_gene: .; j_gene: TRBJ1-1; v_gene: TRBV11-2; len: 15; abundance: .; CDR3nt: TGTGCCAGCAGCTTAGCCGCCCAATATGACACTGAAGCTTTCTTT; CDR3aa: CASSLAAQYDTEAFF
d_gene: TRBD2; j_gene: TRBJ2-1; v_gene: TRBV5-1; len: 20; abundance: few; CDR3nt: TGCGCCAGCAGCTTGGTCCTAGGGACTAGCGGTAGCAACTCCTACAATGAGCAGTTCTTC; CDR3aa: CASSLVLGTSGSNSYNEQFF
d_gene: .; j_gene: TRBJ1-5; v_gene: TRBV6-1; len: 18; abundance: .; CDR3nt: TGTGCCAGCAGTGCAAGCAGGGGAAAAGGTTATAGTAATCAGCCCCAGCATTTT; CDR3aa: CASSASRGKGYSNQPQHF
d_gene: TRBD1; j_gene: TRBJ1-1; v_gene: TRBV2; len: 17; abundance: few; CDR3nt: TGTGCCAGCAGTGCCGACAGGGGGCGGAGGCGGAGGACTGAAGCTTTCTTT; CDR3aa: CASSADRGRRRRTEAFF
d_gene: .; j_gene: TRBJ2-3; v_gene: TRBV7-9; len: 13; abundance: .; CDR3nt: TGTGCCAGCAGCGAGAGTAATGGGGATACGCAGTATTTT; CDR3aa: CASSESNGDTQYF
d_gene: .; j_gene: TRBJ2-7; v_gene: TRBV25-1; len: 13; abundance: many; CDR3nt: TGTGCCAGCAGTGCCTCGGAAGTTTCCGAGCAGTACTTC; CDR3aa: CASSASEVSEQYF
d_gene: .; j_gene: TRBJ1-1; v_gene: TRBV30; len: 16; abundance: .; CDR3nt: TGTGCCTGGAGTGTACGTGGCTTTGTATTGGACACTGAAGCTTTCTTT; CDR3aa: CAWSVRGFVLDTEAFF
d_gene: .; j_gene: TRBJ2-7; v_gene: TRBV25-1; len: 14; abundance: .; CDR3nt: TGTGCCAGTACTCAGACAGATGGGCCCTACGAGCAGTACTTC; CDR3aa: CASTQTDGPYEQYF
d_gene: .; j_gene: TRBJ2-7; v_gene: TRBV5-5; len: 11; abundance: .; CDR3nt: TGTGCCAGCAGCTTTATGAGAGGGAGGAACTTC; CDR3aa: CASSFMRGRNF
d_gene: .; j_gene: TRBJ2-6; v_gene: TRBV27; len: 15; abundance: .; CDR3nt: TGTGCCAGCAGTTCAGACGGTTCTGGGGCCAACGTCCTGACTTTC; CDR3aa: CASSSDGSGANVLTF
d_gene: .; j_gene: TRBJ1-2; v_gene: TRBV7-9; len: 16; abundance: .; CDR3nt: TGTGCCAGCAGCTTAGCGACACGAAACGAGGGCTATGGCTACACCTTC; CDR3aa: CASSLATRNEGYGYTF
d_gene: TRBD2; j_gene: TRBJ2-7; v_gene: TRBV28; len: 15; abundance: few; CDR3nt: TGTGCCAGCAGTTTGGTCCTAGCGGGAGTGTACGAGCAGTACTTC; CDR3aa: CASSLVLAGVYEQYF
d_gene: .; j_gene: TRBJ2-2; v_gene: TRBV28; len: 12; abundance: medium-sized; CDR3nt: TGTGCCAGCAGTTTATTCGGTGGGGAGCTGTTTTTT; CDR3aa: CASSLFGGELFF
d_gene: TRBD2; j_gene: TRBJ2-1; v_gene: TRBV19; len: 15; abundance: many; CDR3nt: TGTGCCAGTAGTGCGGGCAGCGGGAGCCTCAATGAGCAGTTCTTC; CDR3aa: CASSAGSGSLNEQFF
d_gene: .; j_gene: TRBJ2-2; v_gene: TRBV29-1; len: 14; abundance: few; CDR3nt: TGCAGCGTTGAGGGAACAAGGGGCGAAGTGGAGCTGTTTTTT; CDR3aa: CSVEGTRGEVELFF
d_gene: .; j_gene: TRBJ2-7; v_gene: TRBV6-1; len: 13; abundance: few; CDR3nt: TGTGCCAGCAGTTATAACAGAGCCTACGAGCAGTACTTC; CDR3aa: CASSYNRAYEQYF
d_gene: .; j_gene: TRBJ1-5; v_gene: TRBV11-1; len: 13; abundance: .; CDR3nt: TGTGCCAGCAGCCCCACGAACAATCAGCCCCAGCATTTT; CDR3aa: CASSPTNNQPQHF
d_gene: .; j_gene: TRBJ2-1; v_gene: TRBV7-9; len: 15; abundance: .; CDR3nt: TGTGCCAGCAGCTCGCCGGGACTCCCAGCGAATGAGCAGTTCTTC; CDR3aa: CASSSPGLPANEQFF
d_gene: TRBD1; j_gene: TRBJ2-1; v_gene: TRBV6-4; len: 14; abundance: .; CDR3nt: TGTGCCAGCAGTTACTCGACAGGGGGCAATGAGCAGTTCTTC; CDR3aa: CASSYSTGGNEQFF
d_gene: TRBD2; j_gene: TRBJ2-7; v_gene: TRBV7-6; len: 15; abundance: .; CDR3nt: TGTGCCAGCAGCCCCTCCCCGGGACTAGCCTACGAGCAGTACTTC; CDR3aa: CASSPSPGLAYEQYF
d_gene: .; j_gene: TRBJ2-1; v_gene: TRBV5-1; len: 14; abundance: few; CDR3nt: TGCGCCAGTACTCGGGTCAGCTCCTACAATGAGCAGTTCTTC; CDR3aa: CASTRVSSYNEQFF
d_gene: .; j_gene: TRBJ2-7; v_gene: TRBV4-1; len: 15; abundance: .; CDR3nt: TGCGCCAGCAGCCAGTCACGCGGGATATCCTACGAGCAGTACTTC; CDR3aa: CASSQSRGISYEQYF
d_gene: TRBD1; j_gene: TRBJ1-1; v_gene: TRBV7-9; len: 18; abundance: .; CDR3nt: TGTGCCAGCAGCACCACACCTACAGGGGCGGTGATGATCACTGAAGCTTTCTTT; CDR3aa: CASSTTPTGAVMITEAFF
d_gene: TRBD1; j_gene: TRBJ2-7; v_gene: TRBV6-5; len: 14; abundance: .; CDR3nt: TGTGCCAGCAGTAAAGGGACAGGGACCCACGAGCAGTACTTC; CDR3aa: CASSKGTGTHEQYF
d_gene: TRBD1; j_gene: TRBJ1-1; v_gene: TRBV7-9; len: 14; abundance: .; CDR3nt: TGTGCCAGCAGTTTTCCGGACAGGGGGACTGAAGCTTTCTTT; CDR3aa: CASSFPDRGTEAFF
d_gene: .; j_gene: TRBJ1-1; v_gene: TRBV7-2; len: 14; abundance: .; CDR3nt: TGTGCCAGCACCTCCGTTGGCGGTCTAGGGGAAGCTTTCTTT; CDR3aa: CASTSVGGLGEAFF
d_gene: TRBD2; j_gene: TRBJ2-7; v_gene: TRBV13; len: 14; abundance: medium-sized; CDR3nt: TGTGCCAGCAGCCCCCAGGGAGGGCTCCGCGAGCAGTACTTC; CDR3aa: CASSPQGGLREQYF
d_gene: TRBD2; j_gene: TRBJ2-7; v_gene: TRBV19; len: 14; abundance: .; CDR3nt: TGTGCCAGTGCGACTAGCGGGAGGTCCTACGAGCAGTACTTC; CDR3aa: CASATSGRSYEQYF
d_gene: .; j_gene: TRBJ2-5; v_gene: TRBV6-1; len: 14; abundance: many; CDR3nt: TGTGCCAGCAGTGAAGAAGCAGCCGTGGGGACCCAGTACTTC; CDR3aa: CASSEEAAVGTQYF
d_gene: TRBD2; j_gene: TRBJ2-1; v_gene: TRBV28; len: 15; abundance: .; CDR3nt: TGTGCCAGCAGTTTGGTAGCGGGAGTGGTAAATGAGCAGTTCTTC; CDR3aa: CASSLVAGVVNEQFF